This T cell receptor (beta chain) was captured in a study of PD-1 blockade in mismatch repair-deficient tumors. Produced via immunoSEQ multiplex PCR; TCRdb's table is partial and in-frame only. The sample shows 75,000 to 80,000 clones, roughly 80% of them seen only once. Germline-derived CDR1 and CDR2 are SQVTM and ANQGSEA. The germline V and J ends were trimmed by 0 bases and 7 bases, with 9 bases remaining between them. The CDR3 is made up of 12 amino acids. This receptor was taken from an adult with mismatch repair-deficient cancer. The J gene is TRBJ1-2, the V gene TRBV29-1; D is unclear. This material consisted of peripheral blood, taken 44 weeks after starting pembrolizumab. The CDR3 region is CSVEDMLGGYTF. CDR3 bases: TGCAGCGTTGAAGATATGCTCGGTGGCTACACCTTC. The whole variable domain, remainder taken from reference TRBV29-1 and TRBJ1-2, is SAVISQKPSRDICQRGTSLTIQCQVDSQVTMMFWYRQQPGQSLTLIATANQGSEATYESGFVIDKFPISRPNLTFSTLTVSNMSPEDSSIYLCSVEDMLGGYTFGSGTRLTVV.